A selection of T cell receptor beta chains follows, all from one sample in a study of identical twins. TCRdb itself ran the 5' RACE reads through MiXCR, one entry per CDR3 protein. This table has hundreds of thousands of distinct CDR3 sequences, approximately 13% appearing once. The data also belong to a second study, concerning yellow fever vaccine responses in identical twins.

The material sequenced was PBMCs. Source of these receptors: a woman in her late teens or twenties in good health. Each CDR3 is given with its conserved first and last residue. A D gene is named only where the DNA matches it firmly. Not every row has a clone size; where given, it reads once, few, many or a size class.

J,D,V,size,DNA,CDR3
TRBJ2-2,TRBD1,TRBV7-9,many,TGTGCCAGCAGCTTAGGCGACAGGGCGAACACCGGGGAGCTGTTTTTT,CASSLGDRANTGELFF
TRBJ2-1,TRBD1,TRBV10-3,-,TGTGCCATCAAAAGCGACAGGGGTGCCAATGAGCAGTTCTTC,CAIKSDRGANEQFF
TRBJ2-1,-,TRBV9,-,TGTGCCAGCAGCGTAGTTGCCGGGACGCCTAATGAGCAGTTCTTC,CASSVVAGTPNEQFF
TRBJ1-4,-,TRBV11-2,-,TGTGCCAGCAGCTTTCGGTCAGGGAGGATCGAAAAACTGTTTTTT,CASSFRSGRIEKLFF
TRBJ2-3,-,TRBV6-5,few,TGTGCCAGCAGTAACAGGGCCTCTAGCACAGATACGCAGTATTTT,CASSNRASSTDTQYF
TRBJ2-3,-,TRBV5-1,few,TGCGCCAGCAGCTTGGTGGGCAGGAGCACAGATACGCAGTATTTT,CASSLVGRSTDTQYF
TRBJ2-5,TRBD2,TRBV5-1,-,TGCGCCAGCGGGCTAGCGGGGCCATCCCGCCCCGAGACCCAGTACTTC,CASGLAGPSRPETQYF
TRBJ2-6,TRBD2,TRBV19,few,TGTGCCAGTAGCTTCCCTAGCGGGAGGAGCTCTGGGGCCAACGTCCTGACTTTC,CASSFPSGRSSGANVLTF
TRBJ1-1,-,TRBV6-5,many,TGTGCCAGCCGTTTTTACACTGAAGCTTTCTTT,CASRFYTEAFF
TRBJ1-6,-,TRBV14,-,TGTGCCAGCAGCCCTAACGCTAATTCACCCCTCCACTTT,CASSPNANSPLHF
TRBJ2-3,-,TRBV7-8,few,TGTGCCAGCAGCCGAACGAGGGTTAACACAGATACGCAGTATTTT,CASSRTRVNTDTQYF
TRBJ2-1,-,TRBV20-1,many,TGCAGTGCTAGAGATAGGGGCGACAATGAGCAGTTCTTC,CSARDRGDNEQFF
TRBJ1-3,-,TRBV7-9,-,TGTGCCAGCAGCTTATACTCAGGGGCCGTCGGAAACACCATATATTTT,CASSLYSGAVGNTIYF
TRBJ2-3,-,TRBV5-1,few,TGCGCCAGCAGCTTGGTAGTACTAGATACGCAGTATTTT,CASSLVVLDTQYF
TRBJ1-6,-,TRBV6-2/TRBV6-3,-,TGTGCCAGCGGGACGAGACCAGGGGTGGATTCACCCCTCCACTTT,CASGTRPGVDSPLHF
TRBJ2-3,TRBD1,TRBV7-9,few,TGTGCCAGCAGCCACCTACGGGACAGGGGGTCGGATACGCAGTATTTT,CASSHLRDRGSDTQYF
TRBJ1-1,TRBD1,TRBV20-1,-,TGCAGTGCTAGAGTACCGACAGGGGGCAACACTGAAGCTTTCTTT,CSARVPTGGNTEAFF
TRBJ1-1,-,TRBV2,many,TGTGCCAGCATCCGGAACACTGAAGCTTTCTTT,CASIRNTEAFF
TRBJ2-1,-,TRBV15,few,TGTGCCACCAGCAGAGGGACGGGGCTCCAGCAGTTCTTC,CATSRGTGLQQFF
TRBJ1-6,TRBD1,TRBV20-1,-,TGCAGTGCTACGAACAGGGGGCGTAATAATTCACCCCTCCACTTT,CSATNRGRNNSPLHF
TRBJ2-7,TRBD2,TRBV6-1,once,TGTGCCAGCAGTGGAGGGACTAGCGCCGCCTACGAGCAGTACTTC,CASSGGTSAAYEQYF
TRBJ2-2,-,TRBV7-3,-,TGTGCCAGCGGGCCGACTGCGACCGGGGAGCTGTTTTTT,CASGPTATGELFF
TRBJ2-2,TRBD1,TRBV27,-,TGTGCCAGCAGTTTATCGAGACAGGGCCCTTACACCGGGGAGCTGTTTTTT,CASSLSRQGPYTGELFF
TRBJ1-6,-,TRBV7-2,few,TGTGCCAGCAGCTTAGCAAGGGGTTCACCCCTCCACTTT,CASSLARGSPLHF
TRBJ2-7,TRBD2,TRBV6-5,-,TGTGCCAGCAGTTACTCACTAGCGACTAGCTACGAGCAGTACTTC,CASSYSLATSYEQYF
TRBJ2-7,-,TRBV24-1,-,TGTGCCACCAGCCCCGGGGGTTCCTACGAGCAGTACTTC,CATSPGGSYEQYF
TRBJ1-2,TRBD1,TRBV12-3/TRBV12-4,many,TGTGCCAGCAGGCGCGGACAGGGTGACTTCTATGGCTACACCTTC,CASRRGQGDFYGYTF
TRBJ2-1,-,TRBV10-3,few,TGTGCCATCAGTGAGTCTGGAAATGGCAATGAGCAGTTCTTC,CAISESGNGNEQFF
TRBJ2-2,-,TRBV10-3,few,TGTGCCATCAGTGAGGTGAAGCGGCAGAACACCGGGGAGCTGTTTTTT,CAISEVKRQNTGELFF
TRBJ2-2,TRBD2,TRBV11-2,-,TGTGCCAGCAGCTGGACTAGCGGGACCTACACCGGGGAGCTGTTTTTT,CASSWTSGTYTGELFF
TRBJ2-1,-,TRBV15,-,TGTGCCACCAGCAGAGGGAGAGGGACAAAAGAGATTAATGAGCAGTTCTTC,CATSRGRGTKEINEQFF
TRBJ2-1,-,TRBV29-1,-,TGCAGCGCCCCCGGTGGCGGCTCCTACAATGAGCAGTTCTTC,CSAPGGGSYNEQFF
TRBJ2-2,TRBD2,TRBV12-3/TRBV12-4,few,TGTGCCAGCCGACGAAGCGGGAGAATAGGGGGGGAGCTGTTTTTT,CASRRSGRIGGELFF
TRBJ2-1,-,TRBV4-1,few,TGCGCCAGCAGCCAAGGTCGACTGATGAGCTCCTACAATGAGCAGTTCTTC,CASSQGRLMSSYNEQFF
TRBJ2-5,TRBD2,TRBV20-1,-,TGCAGTTCCGGGACTAGCGGGAGAGGGGGAGAGACCCAGTACTTC,CSSGTSGRGGETQYF
TRBJ1-4,TRBD1,TRBV10-2,-,TGCGCCAGCAACAGGGGGCTGGATGAAAAACTGTTTTTT,CASNRGLDEKLFF
TRBJ2-7,TRBD2,TRBV7-2,many,TGTGCCAGCAGTCGCACTAGCGGCCCCTACGAGCAGTACTTC,CASSRTSGPYEQYF
TRBJ2-1,-,TRBV20-1,-,TGCAGTGCTGCCGGGCCAGGGGAGCAGTTCTTC,CSAAGPGEQFF
TRBJ2-3,-,TRBV20-1,-,TGCAGTGCTAGAGAGGAACGGGACGACACAGATACGCAGTATTTT,CSAREERDDTDTQYF
TRBJ1-1,-,TRBV7-9,many,TGTGCCAGCAGCGGTAAGAACCGGAACACTGAAGCTTTCTTT,CASSGKNRNTEAFF
TRBJ1-2,-,TRBV27,many,TGTGCCAGCAGTTTATCGGGGGGCAGTTGGGGCTATGGCTACACCTTC,CASSLSGGSWGYGYTF
TRBJ1-1,-,TRBV5-1,few,TGCGCCAGCACTGATAGGGGTCAGGGGCACACTGAAGCTTTCTTT,CASTDRGQGHTEAFF
TRBJ2-3,-,TRBV12-3/TRBV12-4,many,TGTGCCAGCAGTTTAACCGCCCCTAGCACAGATACGCAGTATTTT,CASSLTAPSTDTQYF
TRBJ2-1,-,TRBV3-1,-,TGTGCCAGCAGCCAAGTTAGGACAAGCTCCTACAATGAGCAGTTCTTC,CASSQVRTSSYNEQFF
TRBJ2-2,TRBD2,TRBV5-1,many,TGTGCCAGCAGCTTAGGACTAGCGGGAACCGGGGAGCTGTTTTTT,CASSLGLAGTGELFF
TRBJ2-5,-,TRBV5-1,many,TGCGCCAGCAGCTGGACCGCCTATCAAGAGACCCAGTACTTC,CASSWTAYQETQYF
TRBJ2-1,TRBD2,TRBV12-3/TRBV12-4,-,TGTGCCAGCAGTCCACGACTAGCGGGAGTCTATGAGCAGTTCTTC,CASSPRLAGVYEQFF
TRBJ2-1,TRBD1,TRBV18,-,TGTGCCAGCTCACCTGAGACAGGGTACTACAATGAGCAGTTCTTC,CASSPETGYYNEQFF
TRBJ1-2,TRBD1,TRBV12-3/TRBV12-4,many,TGTGCCAGCAGTTTGGGCAGGGGGGGTGGCTACACCTTC,CASSLGRGGGYTF
TRBJ2-1,TRBD2,TRBV9,many,TGTGCCAGCAGCGCAGCGGGAGTAACCTACAATGAGCAGTTCTTC,CASSAAGVTYNEQFF
TRBJ2-2,-,TRBV11-1,few,TGTGCCAGCAGCTTAGGCCAAAAATCCGGGGAGCTGTTTTTT,CASSLGQKSGELFF
TRBJ2-3,-,TRBV21-1,few,TGTGCCAGCACCCCGGGGGGGACGACTAGCACAGATACGCAGTATTTT,CASTPGGTTSTDTQYF